Listed below are T cell receptor beta chains from one sample, sequenced in a study of neurological immune-mediated disorders. Via MiXCR, TCRdb re-called the 5' RACE reads, giving one row per CDR3 protein. The data contain roughly 48,000 distinct CDR3 sequences, 9.5% to 15% of them singletons. Sequences were obtained from PBMCs. The receptors originated from a male donor with HTLV-1-associated myelopathy (HAM/TSP). Both conserved end residues are part of each CDR3. The order of the fields is J gene, clone size, V gene, D gene, CDR3 DNA, CDR3 protein. The D gene is left open where the match is weak. Expanded clones are given a class, and other clones once, few, many or no size at all.

TRBJ2-1,many,TRBV20-1,TRBD2,TGCAGTGCTAGTGCGTCTAGCGGGGGGGTTTTAAATGAGCAGTTCTTC,CSASASSGGVLNEQFF
TRBJ1-5,many,TRBV27,NA,TGTGCCAGCAGTGCAAATTCGGGGCAGCCCCAGCATTTT,CASSANSGQPQHF
TRBJ2-7,many,TRBV12-3/TRBV12-4,NA,TGTGCCAGCAGTTTGGGAATTGGGGTTCAGTACTTC,CASSLGIGVQYF
TRBJ2-5,many,TRBV15,TRBD1,TGTGCCACCAGCAGAGACGGGACAGCCCCCTACTTC,CATSRDGTAPYF
TRBJ2-2,many,TRBV29-1,TRBD2,TGCAGCGTTGTGGGAGCCAGCGGGGGAAGCACCGGGGAGCTGTTTTTT,CSVVGASGGSTGELFF
TRBJ1-5,many,TRBV20-1,NA,TGCAGTGCCAGACGAGCCCACAGGGAACGCAATCAGCCCCAGCATTTT,CSARRAHRERNQPQHF
TRBJ2-4,many,TRBV5-1,NA,TGCGCCAGCAGCTTGGACGCCGCTCGTGGCAAAAACATTCAGTACTTC,CASSLDAARGKNIQYF
TRBJ2-1,many,TRBV10-2,NA,TGCGCCAGCAGTGAGTCAACGGGGATCAATGAGCAGTTCTTC,CASSESTGINEQFF
TRBJ1-1,many,TRBV28,NA,TGTGCCAGCAGTTTAGGGTTTTTTGACACTGAAGCTTTCTTT,CASSLGFFDTEAFF
TRBJ2-1,medium-sized,TRBV7-9,TRBD1,TGTGCCAGCATCCTTGACAGGGAAAATGAGCAGTTCTTC,CASILDRENEQFF
TRBJ2-7,medium-sized,TRBV29-1,TRBD2,TGCAGCGCTAGCAATTACGGGGGGAACGAGCAGTACTTC,CSASNYGGNEQYF
TRBJ2-3,NA,TRBV28,NA,TGTGCCAGCAGTTTGACCAGCGCTGGCACGGATACGCAGTATTTT,CASSLTSAGTDTQYF
TRBJ1-2,NA,TRBV6-5,TRBD1,TGTTCCGGCAGCAGGACAGGGGGCCGCAACTATGGCTACACCTTC,CSGSRTGGRNYGYTF
TRBJ2-7,many,TRBV7-2,NA,TGTGCCAGCAGCTTATTTAAGGGCTCCTACGAGCAGTACTTC,CASSLFKGSYEQYF
TRBJ1-5,many,TRBV7-9,NA,TGTGCCAGCAGCTTAGCCGGGGGAAGCAATCAGCCCCAGCATTTT,CASSLAGGSNQPQHF
TRBJ1-4,NA,TRBV19,NA,TGTGCCAGTAGTTCGGGCCTCAGGGAGGAAAAACTGTTTTTT,CASSSGLREEKLFF
TRBJ2-6,NA,TRBV14,NA,TGCGCCAGCAGCCAAGATGTGGGGATTGGGGCCAACGTCCTGACTTTC,CASSQDVGIGANVLTF
TRBJ1-5,many,TRBV12-3/TRBV12-4,TRBD1,TGTGCCAGCAGTCAGGGGACAGACCAGCATTTT,CASSQGTDQHF
TRBJ1-4,many,TRBV5-1,TRBD1,TGCGCCAGCAGCTCGGGACAGACCGAAAAACTGTTTTTT,CASSSGQTEKLFF
TRBJ1-2,many,TRBV20-1,TRBD1,TGCAGTGCTAGAGACCTCGGCAGGGGGGGCGCTAACTATGGCTACACCTTC,CSARDLGRGGANYGYTF
TRBJ1-4,many,TRBV28,TRBD1,TGTGCCAGCAGTCGTCGAACAGGGGGTGTTGAAAAACTGTTTTTT,CASSRRTGGVEKLFF
TRBJ1-2,many,TRBV25-1,NA,TGTGCCAGCAGTGAAGGGGCGGGGGTTAATGGCTACACCTTC,CASSEGAGVNGYTF
TRBJ1-1,many,TRBV20-1,NA,TGCAGTGCTTTTCAGGCGAACACTGAAGCTTTCTTT,CSAFQANTEAFF
TRBJ2-7,many,TRBV29-1,NA,TGCAGCGCCTGGACGGGAATCTCCTACGAGCAGTACTTC,CSAWTGISYEQYF
TRBJ1-1,many,TRBV6-1,NA,TGTGCCAGCAGTGAAGCGCAAGGAGGGGGGGTCGAAGCTTTCTTT,CASSEAQGGGVEAFF
TRBJ2-3,NA,TRBV5-6,TRBD1,TGTGCAAGCAGCGTCCGGGACAGGAATCAGCCCCAGTATTTT,CASSVRDRNQPQYF
TRBJ2-5,many,TRBV20-1,TRBD2,TGCAGTGCCCTCGGGATCAGCGGGGGACCTCAAGAGACCCAGTACTTC,CSALGISGGPQETQYF
TRBJ1-5,many,TRBV5-1,TRBD1,TGCGCCAGCCCGGACAGGGACAATCAGCCCCAGCATTTT,CASPDRDNQPQHF
TRBJ1-1,few,TRBV20-1,NA,TGCAGTGCTAGATGGGAGCTCCGATCTGAAAAGGCTTTCTTT,CSARWELRSEKAFF
TRBJ2-1,many,TRBV9,NA,TGTGCCAGCACCAGAAGTGGGGGGAATGAGCAGTTCTTC,CASTRSGGNEQFF
TRBJ1-1,NA,TRBV27,NA,TGTGCCAGCAGAGCGGGGCGAGACACTGAAGCTTACTTT,CASRAGRDTEAYF
TRBJ1-5,many,TRBV12-3/TRBV12-4,TRBD1,TGTGCCAGCAGTTCCAGCAGGGGGCCCCATCAGCCCCAGCATTTT,CASSSSRGPHQPQHF
TRBJ2-7,many,TRBV5-6,TRBD1,TGTGCCAGCAGCTTGTGGGACAGGGTGACCTACGAGCAGTACTTC,CASSLWDRVTYEQYF
TRBJ1-5,few,TRBV29-1,NA,TGCAGCGTTGAACTACGGAGGGGGACTCAGCCCCAGCATTTT,CSVELRRGTQPQHF
TRBJ2-1,many,TRBV28,NA,TGTGCCAGCAGTTTTGCGGGGTACTACAATGAGCAGTTCTTC,CASSFAGYYNEQFF
TRBJ2-7,many,TRBV7-9,TRBD1,TGTGCCAGCACCCGACAGGGCTGGGGGGAGCAGTACTTC,CASTRQGWGEQYF
TRBJ1-2,many,TRBV11-2,NA,TGTGCCAGCAGCTTCCCAGGTGGGCACTTCTATGGCTACACCTTC,CASSFPGGHFYGYTF
TRBJ2-7,many,TRBV11-1,TRBD2,TGTGCCAGCAGGTCCGGACTAGCCTCCTACGAGCAGTACTTC,CASRSGLASYEQYF
TRBJ1-5,many,TRBV12-3/TRBV12-4,NA,TGTGCCAGCAGTTTGGTGGCGGCGAGTCAGCCCCAGCATTTT,CASSLVAASQPQHF
TRBJ2-7,many,TRBV9,NA,TGTGCCAGCAGTGTCCATGATCTAGACGGCGAGCAGTACTTC,CASSVHDLDGEQYF
TRBJ1-4,many,TRBV10-3,NA,TGTGCCATCAGTTCGGGGACTAATGAAAAACTGTTTTTT,CAISSGTNEKLFF
TRBJ1-6,many,TRBV14,NA,TGTGCCAGCAGCCAAGATTTGACGGCGGGGAATTCACCCCTCCACTTT,CASSQDLTAGNSPLHF
TRBJ2-6,many,TRBV5-6,NA,TGTGCCAGCAGCTTGGGAGCCTCTGGGGCCAACGTCCTGACTTTC,CASSLGASGANVLTF
TRBJ1-5,NA,TRBV6-2/TRBV6-3,TRBD1,TGTGCCAGCAACCTAGGACAGGGCGGCAATCAGCCCCAGCATTTT,CASNLGQGGNQPQHF
TRBJ2-7,many,TRBV10-3,NA,TGTGCCATCAGTGAGTCGACCGCAGGCGGGGCCTCCTACGAGCAGTACTTC,CAISESTAGGASYEQYF
TRBJ2-1,NA,TRBV25-1,NA,TGTGCCAGCAGTGGAGGATTGTCCTACAATGAGCAGTTCTTC,CASSGGLSYNEQFF
TRBJ2-7,many,TRBV6-5,NA,TGTGCCAGCAGTTCATCCAGGGAACGGGTCCACGAGCAGTACTTC,CASSSSRERVHEQYF
TRBJ2-1,many,TRBV6-5,NA,TGTGCCACCTCTTCGGGACCAGGCTACAATGAGCAGTTCTTC,CATSSGPGYNEQFF
TRBJ1-1,many,TRBV5-1,NA,TGCGCCAGCAGCCCAGAGACGGGGACTGAAGCTTTCTTT,CASSPETGTEAFF
TRBJ2-3,many,TRBV7-8,NA,TGTGCCAGCAGGTACGAGGGACCGATCACAGATACGCAGTATTTT,CASRYEGPITDTQYF
TRBJ2-7,NA,TRBV27,NA,TGTGCCAGCATGCGAGGTCACGAGCAGTACTTC,CASMRGHEQYF
TRBJ2-5,NA,TRBV6-1,NA,TGTGCCAGCACCGAGAAGGAGGGAAGGGAGACCCAGTACTTC,CASTEKEGRETQYF
TRBJ1-1,many,TRBV5-1,NA,TGCGCCAGCAGCTTGGAGTCAGCGGAACGGGGGGCTTTCTTT,CASSLESAERGAFF
TRBJ1-5,many,TRBV29-1,NA,TGCAGCGTATGGTTAGGACCCAATCAGCCCCAGCATTTT,CSVWLGPNQPQHF
TRBJ2-1,many,TRBV2,NA,TGTGCCAGCAGCTTTTACGGGGGCTCCTACAATGAGCAGTTCTTC,CASSFYGGSYNEQFF
TRBJ1-1,many,TRBV24-1,NA,TGTGCCACCAGTGATTTGGAGCCGGGATCCGAAGCTTTCTTT,CATSDLEPGSEAFF